One sample yielded the 22 T cell receptor beta chains listed below, sequenced in a study of cytomegalovirus exposure and HLA in healthy donors. PCR used 60 Vbeta primers and 13 Jbeta primers. The repertoire was sequenced with immunoSEQ multiplex PCR; TCRdb's copy has only in-frame clones and lacks some. The sample records just over 70,000 clones, just under 75% being singletons. Material for sequencing was PBMCs. All receptors come from a human donor in good health.

The chain has TRBV7-3 and TRBJ2-3; 10 bases fit TRBD2. Germline V lookup: CDR1 SGHTA, CDR2 FQGTGA. Trimming removed 1 base from V and 2 bases from J; junction bases left unmatched: 6. CDR3 length: 17 amino acids. For the CDR3, the DNA is TGTGCCAGCAGCTTAAGGCCTAGCGGGAGTCTCACAGATACGCAGTATTTT. Amino acid sequence: CASSLRPSGSLTDTQYF.

This chain joins TRBV30 and TRBJ1-2, with D perhaps matching TRBD1 (6 bases). Trimming left V 4 bases short and J 5 bases short, with 17 bases between. Germline V gene lookup returns CDR1 GTSNPN and CDR2 SVGIG (reference sequence). CDR3 length: 14 amino acids. This CDR3 is CAWIPLTGDYGYTF. In DNA form, the CDR3 reads TGTGCCTGGATCCCCCTGACAGGCGATTATGGCTACACCTTC.

The chain joins TRBV25-1 to TRBJ1-6; 8 bases agree with TRBD1. V was pared by 5 bases and J by 8 bases, with 8 bases of the junction left unmatched. Germline V gene sequence: CDR1 MGHDK, CDR2 SYGVNS. CDR3 length: 15 amino acids. The CDR3 here is CASSYGDRGDSPLHF. As DNA, the CDR3 is TGTGCCAGCAGTTACGGTGACAGGGGTGATTCACCCCTCCACTTT.

The chain couples TRBV18 to TRBJ2-5, with D possibly being TRBD2 (6 bases). V was cut by 3 bases and J by 4 bases, with 12 bases left in between. This CDR3 is 14 amino acids long. Germline V gives CDR1 KGHSH, CDR2 LQKENI. The CDR3 region is CASSPTRGSETQYF. The CDR3 bases are TGTGCCAGCTCACCTACGCGGGGATCAGAGACCCAGTACTTC.

The chain has TRBV6-1 and TRBJ2-7, with 8 bases that match TRBD1. CDR1 is MNHNS, CDR2 SASEGT, per germline. V lost 3 bases to trimming and J lost 1 base; unmatched junction nucleotides: 5. CDR3 length: 15 residues. The CDR3 protein is CASSDLGQGSYEQYF. Written as DNA, the CDR3 is TGTGCCAGCAGTGATCTCGGACAGGGTTCCTACGAGCAGTACTTC.

The chain carries TRBV5-1 and TRBJ2-7; the match to TRBD2 covers 12 bases. There are 14 residues in the CDR3. The V segment lost 5 bases and the J segment 5 bases; nucleotides outside the gene matches: 5. CDR1 and CDR2 from the germline V gene are SGHRS and YFSETQ. The CDR3 DNA sequence: TGCGCCAGCAGAAGACTAGCGGGAGAGGACGAGCAGTACTTC. It is translated as CASRRLAGEDEQYF.

J is TRBJ2-1 and V is TRBV5-1; D is unclear. Trimming stripped 4 bases from V and 7 bases from J, with 15 bases between. The CDR3 length is 14 residues. CDR1 SGHRS and CDR2 YFSETQ come from the germline V gene. CDR3 residues: CASSGWVGANEQFF. The CDR3 DNA is TGCGCCAGCAGCGGGTGGGTAGGAGCGAATGAGCAGTTCTTC.

The V call is TRBV11-2, the J call TRBJ2-7; TRBD2 matches 10 bases. CDR1 and CDR2 from the germline V gene are SGHAT and FQNNGV. With V trimmed by 3 bases and J by 5 bases, 10 bases remained unmatched. The CDR3 is 16 amino acids. The CDR3 DNA sequence: TGTGCCAGCAGCTTCCAAGCGGGAGGGCTTATGGACGAGCAGTACTTC. Protein: CASSFQAGGLMDEQYF.

This chain links TRBV25-1 with TRBJ2-3; 8 bases map to TRBD1. Germline loops: CDR1 MGHDK, CDR2 SYGVNS. Trimming cost V 4 bases and J 3 bases; bases outside gene matches: 3. This CDR3 spans 14 amino acids. For the CDR3, the DNA is TGTGCCAGCAGTGCCCGGACAGGGACAGATACGCAGTATTTT. This encodes CASSARTGTDTQYF.

This chain uses TRBV6-1 with TRBJ2-1; 7 nucleotides align to TRBD2. The length of the CDR3 is 15 residues. The ends lost 2 bases at V and 9 bases at J; junction bases unmatched: 10. Germline CDR1 is MNHNS and CDR2 is SASEGT. Here the CDR3 DNA reads TGTGCCAGCAGTGAAAGGGACGGGGGGTTCGGTGAGCAGTTCTTC. Its translation: CASSERDGGFGEQFF.

This clone was detected only a few times. The rearrangement joins TRBV30 to TRBJ2-6; D might be TRBD1 (6 bases). Deletions cut 0 bases from V and 4 bases from J, with 22 bases between. This CDR3 is 19 amino acids long. Germline-derived CDR1 and CDR2 are GTSNPN and SVGIG (reference sequence). CDR3: CAWSVLWYRESRGANVLTF. The CDR3 DNA reads as TGTGCCTGGAGTGTACTATGGTACAGGGAGTCTAGGGGGGCCAACGTCCTGACTTTC.

This clone came up a few times. V gene TRBV6-1 combines with J gene TRBJ1-3; D unresolved. Per the germline V gene, CDR1 is MNHNS and CDR2 is SASEGT. The CDR3 covers 13 residues. V was pared by 8 bases and J by 0 bases, with 8 bases between. The CDR3 nucleotides are TGTGCCAGCCGACTCTTCTCTGGAAACACCATATATTTT. Amino acids: CASRLFSGNTIYF.

The genes are TRBV6-6 and TRBJ1-6; D remains ambiguous. V lost 9 bases to trimming and J lost 6 bases, with 6 bases between them. In germline, CDR1 is MNHNY, CDR2 SVGAGI (reference sequence). This CDR3 is 11 amino acids long. The CDR3, as DNA: TGTGCCAGTGGGCCTAATTCACCCCTCCACTTT. Translating gives CASGPNSPLHF.

V usage is TRBV5-6 and J usage is TRBJ2-1, with 7 bases aligning to TRBD2. V shed 7 bases, J shed 3 bases, and the junction held 10 bases outside the gene matches. This CDR3 comprises 15 residues. Germline V lookup: CDR1 SGHDT, CDR2 YYEEEE. The CDR3 nucleotides are TGTGCCAGCGGCCTGGGCGTAGCGGGCTACAATGAGCAGTTCTTC. Protein: CASGLGVAGYNEQFF.

The gene calls are TRBV4-1 and TRBJ1-5; possible D gene TRBD1, 5 bases. Deletions cut 6 bases from V and 0 bases from J, with 12 bases between. Germline CDR1 MGHRA, CDR2 YSYEKL. The CDR3 loop spans 15 amino acids. As DNA, the CDR3 is TGCGCCAGCAGACTGAACAGGTTTAGCAATCAGCCCCAGCATTTT. This encodes CASRLNRFSNQPQHF.

In DNA form, the CDR3 reads TGTGCCTGGAGTCCCGGGACAGCGATTGAAAAACTGTTTTTT. Its protein is CAWSPGTAIEKLFF. The genes are TRBV30 and TRBJ1-4; 7 bases are shared with TRBD1. The CDR3 spans 14 residues. Germline trimming cut 2 bases from V and 7 bases from J; bases unmatched to any gene: 7. Germline V CDR1 and CDR2: GTSNPN, SVGIG (reference sequence). The entire variable domain, with the rest obtained from reference TRBV30 and TRBJ1-4, is as follows: SQTIHQWPATLVQPVGSPLSLECTVEGTSNPNLYWYRQAAGRGLQLLFYSVGIGQISSEVPQNLSASRPQDRQFILSSKKLLLSDSGFYLCAWSPGTAIEKLFFGSGTQLSVL.

This chain links TRBV5-1 with TRBJ2-1; 9 nucleotides agree with TRBD1. Trimming cost V 2 bases and J 7 bases; bases outside gene matches: 4. This CDR3 has 14 amino acids. In germline, CDR1 is SGHRS, CDR2 YFSETQ. CDR3 in DNA: TGCGCCAGCAGCTTAGGGGACAGGGCAAATGAGCAGTTCTTC. Protein sequence: CASSLGDRANEQFF.

The chain combines TRBV7-3 with TRBJ2-1; 8 nucleotides match TRBD2. The V segment lost 5 bases and the J segment 3 bases; nucleotides outside the gene matches: 9. Germline CDR1 and CDR2: SGHTA and FQGTGA. The CDR3 runs 16 residues. The CDR3 coding sequence is TGTGCCAGCAGCCTCGAAGGGGGACTAGTCTACAATGAGCAGTTCTTC. Translating it yields CASSLEGGLVYNEQFF. Drawing the rest from reference TRBV7-3 and TRBJ2-1, the complete variable domain is GAGVSQTPSNKVTEKGKYVELRCDPISGHTALYWYRQSLGQGPEFLIYFQGTGAADDSGLPNDRFFAVRPEGSVSTLKIQRTERGDSAVYLCASSLEGGLVYNEQFFGPGTRLTVL.

The CDR3 sequence is CASSAMTGENTEAFF. The CDR3, as DNA: TGTGCCAGCAGCGCGATGACAGGGGAAAACACTGAAGCTTTCTTT. The chain joins TRBV9 to TRBJ1-1; 8 bases are shared with TRBD1. The CDR3 extends over 15 amino acids. Trimming at V came to 3 bases and at J to 2 bases, leaving 6 bases not matched to a gene. Germline CDR1 reads SGDLS; CDR2 reads YYNGEE.

This clone was detected only once. This chain uses TRBV9 with TRBJ2-1; D ambiguous. V lost 0 bases to trimming and J lost 7 bases, with 11 bases between them. Looked up from germline, CDR1 is SGDLS and CDR2 is YYNGEE. The CDR3 sequence is 14 residues long. Here the CDR3 DNA reads TGTGCCAGCAGCGTAGATCGTGTAGTTAATGAGCAGTTCTTC. It yields the protein CASSVDRVVNEQFF. Together with reference TRBV9 and TRBJ2-1, the CDR3 gives the full variable domain: DSGVTQTPKHLITATGQRVTLRCSPRSGDLSVYWYQQSLDQGLQFLIQYYNGEERAKGNILERFSAQQFPDLHSELNLSSLELGDSALYFCASSVDRVVNEQFFGPGTRLTVL.

The chain couples TRBV13 to TRBJ2-1; 9 bases map to TRBD2. CDR3 length: 16 residues. Looked up from germline, CDR1 is PRHDT and CDR2 is FYEKMQ (reference sequence). J lost 0 bases, V lost 5 bases, and 5 bases had no gene match. The CDR3 nucleotides are TGTGCCAGCAGCGGTGCGGGAGGGTACTCCTACAATGAGCAGTTCTTC. This encodes CASSGAGGYSYNEQFF.

The V call is TRBV6-6, the J call TRBJ1-2; no reliable D call. V was trimmed by 7 bases and J by 1 base, leaving 10 bases between them. The germline gives CDR1 MNHNY, CDR2 SVGAGI (reference sequence). This CDR3 spans 13 amino acids. The CDR3 DNA is TGTGCCAGCACCCAATCGGTTAACTATGGCTACACCTTC. Protein: CASTQSVNYGYTF.